Given below is one T cell receptor (beta chain) in context. Other DNA sequences in this specimen translate into the identical CDR3. The data originate from a study of blood T cell repertoires in COVID-19. In the study overall: Samples came from the United States, Italy and Spain, spanning acute and convalescent COVID-19. The cDNA or gDNA used as material had been derived from T cells, B-cell-depleted T cells, or PBMCs.

Germline assignment: CDR1 ENHRY and CDR2 SYGVKD. V lost 2 bases to trimming and J lost 1 base, with 5 bases between them. The CDR3 is 14 residues long. Original processing methods: Quantification of nucleated cells was approximated via reference gene primer amplification. Assay used: immunoSEQ multiplex PCR; TCRdb lists only in-frame clones, some missing. V, J and clone size are taken as reported in that table, and D and trimming were inferred from the DNA itself. The sample consists of roughly 200,000 clones, roughly 75% of them appearing once. The sequence came from a woman aged 70-85 years with acute or convalescent COVID-19. The J gene is TRBJ2-2, the V gene TRBV10-3; D not resolved. The source material was peripheral blood. The CDR3 loop reads CAISETGNTGELFF. The DNA of the CDR3 is TGTGCCATCAGTGAGACTGGGAACACCGGGGAGCTGTTTTTT.